Listed below are T cell receptor beta chains from one sample, sequenced in a study of blood T cell repertoires in COVID-19. TCRdb keeps only in-frame clones here, not all; method: immunoSEQ multiplex PCR. The sample holds roughly 120,000 clones, just under 90% seen once. The sequenced sample consisted of peripheral blood. These receptors came from a human donor in a cohort sampled during active COVID-19. CDR3s leave out the opening cysteine and the closing phenylalanine or tryptophan. Fields, in order: CDR3 length, D gene, V gene, J gene, CDR3 protein. The D gene is left open where the match is weak.

>13|TRBD1|TRBV18|TRBJ1-2
ASSRGTGESYGYT
>12|-|TRBV11-3|TRBJ1-3
ATKNGFSGNTIY
>11|TRBD1|TRBV18|TRBJ1-2
ASSPGQDYGYT
>12|-|TRBV6-6|TRBJ2-2
ASSSGFGIGELF
>12|-|TRBV19|TRBJ2-7
ASSMQGSPYEQY
>13|TRBD2|TRBV4-1|TRBJ2-7
ASSLSTGTRVEQY
>16|TRBD2|TRBV6-2/TRBV6-3|TRBJ2-1
ASSSQAGGLAGANEQF
>14|TRBD1|TRBV4-1|TRBJ2-4
ASSPGQGAQKVIQY
>12|-|TRBV6-6|TRBJ1-2
ASSYSRGSIGYT
>16|TRBD1|TRBV15|TRBJ2-3
ATSRDAPRFGQGATQY